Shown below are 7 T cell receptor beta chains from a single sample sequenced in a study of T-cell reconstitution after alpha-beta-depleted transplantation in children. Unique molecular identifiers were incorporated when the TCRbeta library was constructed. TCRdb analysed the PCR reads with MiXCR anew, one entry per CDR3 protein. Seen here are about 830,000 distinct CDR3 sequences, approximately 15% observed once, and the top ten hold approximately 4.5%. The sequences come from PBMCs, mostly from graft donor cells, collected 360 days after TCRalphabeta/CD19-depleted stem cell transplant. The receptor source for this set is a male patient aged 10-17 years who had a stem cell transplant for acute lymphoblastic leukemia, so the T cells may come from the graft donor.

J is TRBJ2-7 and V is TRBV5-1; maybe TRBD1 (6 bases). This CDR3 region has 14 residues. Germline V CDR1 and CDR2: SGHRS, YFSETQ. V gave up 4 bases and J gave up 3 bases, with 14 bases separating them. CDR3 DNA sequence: TGCGCCAGCAGCGGGGGACAATTCCTCTACGAGCAGTACTTC. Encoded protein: CASSGGQFLYEQYF.

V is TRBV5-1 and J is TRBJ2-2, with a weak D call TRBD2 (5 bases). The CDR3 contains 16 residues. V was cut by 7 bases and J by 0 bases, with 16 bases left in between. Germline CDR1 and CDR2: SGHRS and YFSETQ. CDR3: CASAYVGSANTGELFF. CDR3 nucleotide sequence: TGCGCCAGCGCTTATGTAGGGAGCGCGAACACCGGGGAGCTGTTTTTT.

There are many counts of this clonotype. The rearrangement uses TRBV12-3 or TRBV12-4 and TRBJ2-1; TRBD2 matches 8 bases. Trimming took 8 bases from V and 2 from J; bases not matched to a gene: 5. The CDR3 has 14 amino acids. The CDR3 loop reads CASWAGGPYNEQFF. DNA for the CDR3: TGTGCCAGCTGGGCGGGAGGACCCTACAATGAGCAGTTCTTC.

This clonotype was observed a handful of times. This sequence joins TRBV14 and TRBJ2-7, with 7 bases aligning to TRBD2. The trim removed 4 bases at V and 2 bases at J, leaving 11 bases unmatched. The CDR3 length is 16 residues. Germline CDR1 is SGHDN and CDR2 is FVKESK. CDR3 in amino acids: CASSLGRKAGTYEQYF. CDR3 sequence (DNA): TGTGCCAGCAGCCTTGGGCGGAAAGCGGGGACCTACGAGCAGTACTTC.

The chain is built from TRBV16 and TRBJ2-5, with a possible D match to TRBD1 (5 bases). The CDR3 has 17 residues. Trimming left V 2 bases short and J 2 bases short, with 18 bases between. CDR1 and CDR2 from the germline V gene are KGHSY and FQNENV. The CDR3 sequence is CASSQRSFWTKQETQYF. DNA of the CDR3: TGTGCCAGCAGCCAAAGATCTTTCTGGACAAAGCAAGAGACCCAGTACTTC.

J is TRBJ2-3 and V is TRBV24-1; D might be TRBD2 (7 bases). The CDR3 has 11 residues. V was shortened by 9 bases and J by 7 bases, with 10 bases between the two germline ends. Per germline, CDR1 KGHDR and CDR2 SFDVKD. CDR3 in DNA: TGTGCCACCGGGAGGGACAATACGCAGTATTTT. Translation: CATGRDNTQYF.

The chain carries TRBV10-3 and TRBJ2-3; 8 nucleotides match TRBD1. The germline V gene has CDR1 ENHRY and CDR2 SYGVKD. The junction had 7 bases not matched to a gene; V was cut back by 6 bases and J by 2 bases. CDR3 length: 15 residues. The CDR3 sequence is CAISTGQGNTDTQYF. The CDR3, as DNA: TGTGCCATCAGCACCGGACAGGGAAACACAGATACGCAGTATTTT.